This TCR beta chain emerged from a study of blood T cell repertoires in COVID-19. The CDR3 extends over 15 amino acids. Per germline, CDR1 ENHRY and CDR2 SYGVKD. V gave up 5 bases and J gave up 5 bases; unmatched junction bases: 10. In the study's own analysis: By means of reference gene primer amplification, nucleated cell counts were estimated. This table comes from immunoSEQ multiplex PCR, and its TCRdb copy is limited to in-frame clones, with some not included. That table gives V, J and clone size, and the DNA gave D and trimming. Of fewer than 100,000 clones listed, about 85% are singletons. The sample was peripheral blood. The V gene is TRBV10-3, the J gene TRBJ2-7; 9 bases agree with TRBD1. This TCR came from a man aged 55 to 70 with acute or convalescent COVID-19. In DNA form, the CDR3 reads TGTGCCATCAGTAAGGGACAGGGACTAAACAACGAGCAGTACTTC. As protein: CAISKGQGLNNEQYF.